This T cell receptor beta chain was obtained from a study of Graves' ophthalmopathy and Graves' hyperthyroidism. Study-wide results and limits: It was with roughly 71% sensitivity and about 72% specificity that the model predicted ophthalmopathy progression.

Only newly diagnosed hyperthyroidism patients aged 18 to 65, with under 2 months' duration, were enrolled. Exclusion applied to patients with other autoimmune diseases, uncontrolled infections, pregnancy or lactation. Diagnosis used clinical symptoms, serum thyroxine, TRAb, thyroid ultrasound and orbital computed tomography. Many counts were recorded for this clonotype. Antigen unknown. At one of its ends the junction is not consistent with the germline gene, which may arise from a read error. Amplification from RNA transcripts yielded the TCR beta CDR3 regions. An initial RT-PCR round employing HTBI primers preceded a second-round multiplex PCR. TCRdb processed the multiplex PCR reads anew with MiXCR; each CDR3 protein has one entry. This table holds roughly 610,000 distinct CDR3 sequences, about 20% found once. CDR3 length: 16 residues. Germline loops: CDR1 MGHDK, CDR2 SYGVNS.

This TCR was sampled from a woman aged 18-30 years with stable Graves' hyperthyroidism. Some clones in this sample may be carry-over from other donors' samples. V is TRBV25-1 and J is TRBJ2-5, with TRBD1 matching 9 bases. The specimen sequenced was peripheral blood. In DNA, the CDR3 is TGTGCCAGCGCAAAGGACAGGGGATGGGGACAAGGGACCCAGTACTTC. Amino acids: CASAKDRGWGQGTQYF. Variable domain in full (rest from reference TRBV25-1 and TRBJ2-5): EADIYQTPRYLVIGTGKKITLECSQTMGHDKMYWYQQDPGMELHLIHYSYGVNSTEKGDLSSESTVSRIRTEHFPLTLESARPSHTSQYLCASAKDRGWGQGTQYFGPGTRLLVL.